The present T cell receptor beta chain was sequenced within a study of blood T cell repertoires in COVID-19. Study-wide context: The United States, Italy and Spain supplied acute and convalescent COVID-19 samples.

Clones were read by immunoSEQ multiplex PCR, and TCRdb kept only the in-frame ones, dropping some. The sample lists fewer than 120,000 clones, around nine tenths seen once, with roughly 5% in the top ten. Germline V gene lookup returns CDR1 MDHEN and CDR2 SYDVKM. This CDR3 contains 18 residues. The ends lost 8 bases at V and 4 bases at J; junction bases unmatched: 21. Sequences were obtained from peripheral blood. This chain connects TRBV28 to TRBJ2-3; TRBD1 matches 7 bases. The sequence came from a human donor in a cohort sampled during active COVID-19. The DNA of the CDR3 is TGTGCCAGCCAAGGGGAGAGGGGGCGAGTTCGGTTGGCAGATACGCAGTATTTT. As protein: CASQGERGRVRLADTQYF.